The rows below give T cell receptor beta chains drawn from one sample of a study of blood T cell repertoires in COVID-19. Using immunoSEQ multiplex PCR, the repertoire was profiled, and TCRdb retains in-frame clones only, with some absent. In the table there are some 410,000 clones, 70% to 90% of which are singletons. The sample consisted of PBMCs or T cells enriched from blood (not recorded which). Receptor source: a woman aged 25 to 39 with acute COVID-19. Both conserved end residues are part of each CDR3. The D gene is left open where the match is weak. A clone size is listed for some rows: how often the clone was seen (once, few, many), or a class if it is expanded.

v_gene	d_gene	j_gene	abundance	CDR3aa	CDR3nt
TRBV7-9	NA	TRBJ1-4	few	CASSLGLGNEKLFF	TGTGCCAGCAGCTTAGGTCTAGGTAATGAAAAACTGTTTTTT
TRBV27	TRBD2	TRBJ2-4	NA	CASSLTSRGLENIQYF	TGTGCCAGCAGCCTAACGAGTCGGGGACTAGAAAACATTCAGTACTTC
TRBV5-4	NA	TRBJ1-2	NA	CASSEGPRDSPGYGYTF	TGTGCCAGCAGCGAGGGGCCCCGGGACTCTCCAGGCTATGGCTACACCTTC
TRBV3-1/TRBV3-2	NA	TRBJ1-1	NA	CASSRRGGDEAFF	TGTGCCAGCAGCCGCAGAGGGGGGGATGAAGCTTTCTTT
TRBV7-9	TRBD2	TRBJ2-5	NA	CASRQTSGGETQYF	TGTGCCAGCAGGCAGACTAGCGGGGGTGAGACCCAGTACTTC
TRBV2	TRBD1	TRBJ2-4	once	CASSDPGGVKNIQYF	TGTGCCAGCAGTGATCCAGGGGGTGTCAAAAACATTCAGTACTTC
TRBV13	TRBD2	TRBJ2-2	NA	CASNKRGGRTGELFF	TGTGCCAGCAACAAACGGGGGGGCCGCACCGGGGAGCTGTTTTTT
TRBV2	TRBD1	TRBJ2-2	NA	CASSGQGRNTGELFF	TGTGCCAGCAGTGGACAGGGTCGGAACACCGGGGAGCTGTTTTTT
TRBV28	NA	TRBJ2-5	once	CASSSRGWTQYF	TGTGCCAGCAGTTCTCGCGGATGGACCCAGTACTTC
TRBV14	NA	TRBJ2-2	NA	CASSQGRDSPHTGELFF	TGTGCCAGCAGCCAAGGCCGGGACTCCCCCCACACCGGGGAGCTGTTTTTT
TRBV6-4	NA	TRBJ1-6	NA	CASSDSRDNSPLHF	TGTGCCAGCAGTGACTCCAGGGATAATTCACCCCTCCACTTT
TRBV10-3	NA	TRBJ1-2	NA	CAISEPEQGNYGYTF	TGTGCCATCAGTGAGCCGGAACAGGGTAACTATGGCTACACCTTC
TRBV25-1	NA	TRBJ1-4	once	CASSEVEADEKLFF	TGTGCCAGCAGTGAAGTTGAGGCAGATGAAAAACTGTTTTTT
TRBV11-3	NA	TRBJ1-1	NA	CASSLEAGTEAFF	TGTGCCAGCAGCTTAGAGGCAGGGACTGAAGCTTTCTTT
TRBV19	NA	TRBJ2-7	NA	CASSIFLASSYEQYF	TGTGCCAGTAGTATTTTCCTAGCGTCTTCCTACGAGCAGTACTTC
TRBV6-5	NA	TRBJ2-2	NA	CASRLSAGELFF	TGTGCCAGCAGACTAAGCGCCGGGGAGCTGTTTTTT
TRBV24-1	TRBD1	TRBJ1-5	NA	CATSAPGQEIVGNQPQHF	TGTGCCACCAGTGCCCCGGGACAGGAGATTGTGGGCAATCAGCCCCAGCATTTT
TRBV6-5	TRBD1	TRBJ1-4	NA	CASGIRGAANEKLFF	TGTGCCAGCGGGATCAGGGGGGCGGCTAATGAAAAACTGTTTTTT
TRBV2	NA	TRBJ2-7	NA	CASSERGMQYF	TGTGCCAGCAGTGAGAGGGGGATGCAGTACTTC
TRBV18	NA	TRBJ1-2	NA	CATQQGSAYGYTF	TGTGCCACCCAACAGGGTTCGGCCTATGGCTACACCTTC
TRBV14	TRBD1	TRBJ2-4	NA	CASSKQTMDRGAIQYF	TGTGCCAGCAGCAAGCAAACCATGGACAGGGGAGCCATTCAGTACTTC
TRBV19	NA	TRBJ2-3	NA	CASSMATVSTDTQYF	TGTGCCAGTAGTATGGCGACAGTAAGCACAGATACGCAGTATTTT
TRBV19	TRBD2	TRBJ2-1	once	CASSNSGGNNEQFF	TGTGCCAGTAGTAATAGCGGGGGTAACAATGAGCAGTTCTTC
TRBV27	NA	TRBJ1-6	NA	CASSFSVSYNSPLHF	TGTGCCAGCAGTTTTTCAGTCTCCTATAATTCACCCCTCCACTTT
TRBV13	TRBD2	TRBJ2-1	NA	CASSLGASGGSYNEQFF	TGTGCCAGCAGCTTAGGGGCCAGCGGGGGTTCCTACAATGAGCAGTTCTTC
TRBV5-1	NA	TRBJ1-2	NA	CASSQDTVTDYTF	TGCGCCAGCAGCCAAGACACAGTAACGGACTACACCTTC
TRBV7-3	TRBD2	TRBJ2-7	NA	CASSLRDYGEQYF	TGTGCCAGCAGCCTCCGGGACTACGGCGAGCAGTACTTC
TRBV7-9	NA	TRBJ1-3	NA	CASSPRPGPGNTIYF	TGTGCCAGCAGCCCGCGACCGGGTCCTGGAAACACCATATATTTT
TRBV18	TRBD1	TRBJ1-1	NA	CASSLDQMGQGNTEAFF	TGTGCCAGCTCACTCGATCAAATGGGACAGGGGAACACTGAAGCTTTCTTT
TRBV19	TRBD1	TRBJ2-7	NA	CASRKGQGSYEQYF	TGTGCCAGTAGAAAGGGACAGGGGTCCTACGAGCAGTACTTC
TRBV19	TRBD1	TRBJ2-6	NA	CASSAGQGAGGANVLTF	TGTGCCAGTAGTGCTGGACAGGGGGCAGGAGGGGCCAACGTCCTGACTTTC
TRBV25-1	NA	TRBJ1-3	NA	CASSNNRKGSGNTIYF	TGTGCCAGCAGTAATAACAGGAAGGGCTCTGGAAACACCATATATTTT
TRBV7-8	NA	TRBJ2-2	NA	CASSWTANTGELFF	TGTGCCAGCAGCTGGACAGCGAACACCGGGGAGCTGTTTTTT
TRBV2	NA	TRBJ1-5	NA	CASANETGRATRHF	TGTGCCAGCGCCAACGAGACAGGCCGGGCGACCAGGCATTTT
TRBV9	NA	TRBJ1-5	NA	CASSVDTGHQPQHF	TGTGCCAGCAGCGTAGATACAGGTCATCAGCCCCAGCATTTT
TRBV5-1	TRBD1	TRBJ2-2	NA	CASSSGTGGYSTGELFF	TGCGCCAGCAGCTCGGGGACAGGGGGCTATAGCACCGGGGAGCTGTTTTTT
TRBV11-1	NA	TRBJ2-3	NA	CASSLGRGDTQYF	TGTGCCAGCAGCTTAGGGAGGGGAGATACGCAGTATTTT
TRBV12-5	NA	TRBJ1-6	NA	CASGLALGGARNSPLHF	TGTGCTAGTGGTTTGGCACTAGGGGGGGCGCGTAATTCACCCCTCCACTTT
TRBV6-6	TRBD1	TRBJ1-6	once	CASSYETGNSSPLHF	TGTGCCAGCAGTTACGAGACAGGGAACAGTTCACCCCTCCACTTT
TRBV7-2	NA	TRBJ1-4	NA	CASSLVHTNEKLFF	TGTGCCAGCAGCTTAGTCCATACTAATGAAAAACTGTTTTTT
TRBV9	TRBD2	TRBJ2-3	NA	CASSGVHYRRRGGDTQYF	TGTGCCAGCTCCGGGGTTCACTACAGGAGACGGGGAGGGGATACGCAGTATTTT
TRBV9	TRBD1	TRBJ2-1	NA	CASSVARDSGHNEQFF	TGTGCCAGCAGCGTAGCTCGGGACAGCGGCCACAATGAGCAGTTCTTC